These T cell receptor beta chains were read from a single sample in a study of shared clonotypes between healthy human individuals. Repertoires were generated with immunoSEQ multiplex PCR, while TCRdb's copy carries only in-frame clones and drops some. The table includes about 480,000 clones, more than 65% detected once. Specimen: PBMCs. The receptors were gathered from a woman between 40 and 50 years old in good health. Some clones in this sample may be carry-over from other donors' samples. The CDR3 runs from the conserved cysteine through the conserved F or W. The D gene is left open where the match is weak.

TRBJ1-1,TRBV7-9,-,CASSLVGDTEAFF
TRBJ1-2,TRBV7-8,TRBD1,CASSLVRTGGFSYGYTF
TRBJ1-2,TRBV30,-,CAWSVRRDTHYGYTF
TRBJ2-1,TRBV10-1,TRBD2,CASSEAGGDEQFF
TRBJ2-1,TRBV10-1,TRBD1,CASSESQGAYNEQFF
TRBJ2-1,TRBV6-1,TRBD2,CASTRLAGGQTWQFF
TRBJ1-2,TRBV29-1,-,CSRAGLRHGYTF
TRBJ2-1,TRBV7-7,TRBD2,CASSSSGRASHYNEQFF
TRBJ2-5,TRBV30,-,CAWSRGQGLVEEQYF
TRBJ2-2,TRBV6-4,-,CASSDPRGGNTGELFF
TRBJ2-1,TRBV7-9,-,CASNKEGSYNEQFF
TRBJ2-5,TRBV2,-,CASSDETPAVGTQYF
TRBJ2-1,TRBV19,-,CASSIVYNEQFF
TRBJ2-3,TRBV5-1,-,CASSFSGDMTDTQYF
TRBJ2-7,TRBV28,TRBD2,CASSPLSGRSVEQYF
TRBJ2-7,TRBV5-1,-,CASSDYYEQYF
TRBJ2-7,TRBV6-5,-,CASSRTASSYEQYF
TRBJ1-1,TRBV6-5,-,CASSYSLLLGTEAFF
-,TRBV6-5,-,CASRQAGVHEQYF
TRBJ2-6,TRBV14,-,CASSQRTALSGANVLTF
TRBJ1-4,TRBV2,TRBD1,CASNGQVATNEKLFF
TRBJ1-2,TRBV6-1,TRBD1,CASSETGQGAGYGYTF
TRBJ2-7,TRBV11-2,-,CASSLGLADVSYEQYF
TRBJ2-7,TRBV7-2,-,CASSPLRTVYEQYF
TRBJ2-2,TRBV10-3,-,CAITRERDGELFF
TRBJ1-2,TRBV20-1,-,CSAPGYGYTF
TRBJ2-3,TRBV5-8,TRBD2,CASSPRAAGGGTDTQYF
TRBJ2-3,TRBV5-1,-,CASSFGQGGTDTQYF
TRBJ1-2,TRBV28,-,CASSPDMEIYGYTF
TRBJ2-3,TRBV7-3,-,CASSFVGGTDTQYF
TRBJ2-7,TRBV28,TRBD2,CASSLSAGTSGYEQYF
TRBJ2-5,TRBV4-1,-,CASSLAGVQETQYF
TRBJ2-7,TRBV7-2,TRBD2,CASSQIRGGWTSDEQYF
TRBJ2-1,TRBV19,TRBD1,CASSSGTAAEQFF
TRBJ2-2,TRBV4-2,TRBD2,CASSQETSGPNTGELFF
TRBJ2-1,TRBV7-2,TRBD2,CASSLGGLAGAFYNEQFF
TRBJ1-3,TRBV28,-,CASLGQRRNTIYF
TRBJ2-2,TRBV29-1,-,CSVGKTGRNGGLFF
TRBJ2-3,TRBV19,-,CASSLSGTDTQYF